This record concerns one T cell receptor beta chain sequence. The germline V and J ends were trimmed by 4 bases and 5 bases, with 16 bases remaining between them. The germline gives CDR1 SGHTS, CDR2 YDEGEE. This CDR3 contains 15 residues. The sample originates from a study of blood T cell repertoires in COVID-19. Assay: immunoSEQ multiplex PCR; the TCRdb copy retains only in-frame clones and omits some. The sample has 250,000 to 350,000 clones, roughly 90% seen once. This chain connects TRBV5-8 to TRBJ1-5, with D uncertain. The sequenced material came from PBMCs or T cells enriched from blood (not recorded which). This receptor was obtained from a woman in her late teens or twenties with acute COVID-19. CDR3 nucleotide sequence: TGTGCCAGCAGCCTTCTCCTGGCCGCCGATCAGCCCCAGCATTTT. As protein: CASSLLLAADQPQHF.